A selection of T cell receptor beta chains follows, all from one sample in a study of shared clonotypes between healthy human individuals. Some clones are missing from TCRdb's copy, which holds only in-frame ones; the method was immunoSEQ multiplex PCR. Found here are 450,000 to 600,000 clones, around 80% of them singletons; the top ten hold 12%. Sequencing used PBMCs. Every receptor here comes from a middle-aged woman in good health. Some clones in this sample may be carry-over from other donors' samples. CDR3s include the opening cysteine and the closing phenylalanine or tryptophan.

j_gene	v_gene	CDR3aa
TRBJ2-5	TRBV7-9	CASSLEFGGGRETQYF
TRBJ1-5	TRBV2	CASSGRAEDQPQHF
TRBJ1-5	TRBV28	CASSLSPAARQPQHF
TRBJ2-1	TRBV27	CASSSRRGLAGGWYNEQFF
TRBJ2-1	TRBV6-6	CASSYSGMYEQFF
TRBJ2-1	TRBV10-2	CASWAVNEQFF
TRBJ2-2	TRBV19	CASKAGGQAYIANTGELFF
TRBJ1-3	TRBV27	CASSLYRGFSGNTIYF
TRBJ2-7	TRBV30	CAWSVPEGHEQYF
TRBJ1-1	TRBV4-3	CASSHQSPTDLAGDTEAFF
TRBJ1-1	TRBV7-2	CASSLVSAGHTEAFF
TRBJ2-2	TRBV2	CASSARVTGELFF
TRBJ2-7	TRBV6-1	CASRPSGRAYEQYF
TRBJ2-7	TRBV2	CASSEYAYEQYF
TRBJ1-1	TRBV19	CASRHRGVNTEAFF
TRBJ2-1	TRBV28	CASSLEKDRGVRFEQFF
TRBJ1-2	TRBV4-1	CASSRTGGSGYTF
TRBJ2-1	TRBV28	CATRDLTDYNEQFF